This passage covers 20 T cell receptor beta chains from one sample sequenced in a study of long-term antiretroviral therapy in people with HIV. Runs used v3.0 of the immunoSEQ assay and were done at survey level. Libraries were prepared by immunoSEQ multiplex PCR; TCRdb keeps only in-frame clonotypes and omits some of them. In the table there are roughly 34,000 clones, about 85% of which are singletons. The sequenced sample was unsorted PBMCs, obtained just over 2.7 years before starting antiretroviral therapy. These receptors were collected from a woman in her thirties with HIV.

This rearrangement joins TRBV4-1 to TRBJ2-1; 9 positions agree with TRBD2. With 2 bases clipped from V and 2 bases from J, the junction kept 4 bases outside the gene matches. The CDR3 is 16 amino acids. Germline CDR1 and CDR2: MGHRA and YSYEKL. CDR3: CASSQPGGGAYNEQFF. The CDR3 DNA reads as TGCGCCAGCAGCCAACCTGGCGGGGGGGCCTACAATGAGCAGTTCTTC.

J is TRBJ2-7 and V is TRBV6-1, with D tentatively TRBD1 or TRBD2 (5 bases each). CDR1 and CDR2 from the germline V gene are MNHNS and SASEGT. V was clipped by 0 bases and J by 5 bases, with 14 bases between them. The CDR3 runs 15 residues. CDR3 in amino acids: CASSEAHGTRDEQYV. The CDR3 nucleotides are TGTGCCAGCAGTGAAGCCCACGGGACCAGGGACGAGCAGTACGTC.

The rearrangement joins TRBV5-6 to TRBJ2-6; TRBD2 matches at 10 bases. Germline V gene sequence: CDR1 SGHDT, CDR2 YYEEEE. This CDR3 has 17 amino acids. Unmatched junction bases numbered 5, after V lost 2 bases and J lost 3 bases. CDR3 bases: TGTGCCAGCAGCTTAGTAGCGGGGGGCGGTGGGGCCAACGTCCTGACTTTC. This gives the protein CASSLVAGGGGANVLTF. The entire variable domain, with the rest obtained from reference TRBV5-6 and TRBJ2-6, is as follows: DAGVTQSPTHLIKTRGQQVTLRCSPKSGHDTVSWYQQALGQGPQFIFQYYEEEERQRGNFPDRFSGHQFPNYSSELNVNALLLGDSALYLCASSLVAGGGGANVLTFGAGSRLTVL.

This rearrangement joins TRBV2 to TRBJ2-7, with 8 nucleotides matching TRBD2. Germline V gene sequence: CDR1 SNHLY, CDR2 FYNNEI. Trimming at V came to 11 bases and at J to 4 bases, leaving 16 bases not matched to a gene. This CDR3 region has 15 residues. The CDR3 DNA sequence: TGTGCCTCATTCGCGGGGGGTAGAAAATCATACGAGCAGTACGTC. Protein sequence: CASFAGGRKSYEQYV.

The chain recombines TRBV4-1 with TRBJ1-2; weak D call: TRBD1 (5 bases). Trimming took 1 base from V and 7 from J, leaving 19 bases between them. The CDR3 is made up of 16 amino acids. CDR1 is MGHRA, CDR2 YSYEKL, per germline. This CDR3 is CASSQAFGGTDSGYTF. The CDR3 DNA reads as TGCGCCAGCAGCCAAGCTTTTGGCGGGACTGATAGTGGCTACACCTTC.

V and J are TRBV5-1 and TRBJ1-6; D unclear. Germline CDR1 and CDR2: SGHRS and YFSETQ. Trimming cost V 0 bases and J 5 bases, with 9 bases left between them. This CDR3 has 15 residues. The CDR3 sequence is CASSLVSAHNSPLHF. The CDR3 nucleotides read TGCGCCAGCAGCTTGGTCAGCGCTCATAATTCACCCCTCCACTTT.

The V gene is TRBV9, the J gene TRBJ2-3; D is unclear. Between the trimmed V and J ends, which lost 4 bases and 3 bases, there was a span of 6 bases. This CDR3 has 12 residues. Per germline, CDR1 SGDLS and CDR2 YYNGEE. CDR3 in amino acids: CASSSQTDTQYF. In DNA, the CDR3 is TGTGCCAGCAGCTCACAGACAGATACGCAGTATTTT.

The V and J genes are TRBV2 and TRBJ2-5; 7 nucleotides align to TRBD2. The CDR3 loop spans 13 amino acids. Germline CDR1 reads SNHLY; CDR2 reads FYNNEI. The J segment lost 1 base and the V segment lost 4 bases, leaving 0 bases of the junction unmatched. The CDR3 spells CASSGGSQETQYF. DNA of the CDR3: TGTGCCAGCAGTGGCGGGAGCCAAGAGACCCAGTACTTC.

The chain is built from TRBV9 and TRBJ1-1; TRBD1 aligns across 10 bases. The J segment lost 5 bases and the V segment lost 3 bases, leaving 10 bases of the junction unmatched. CDR1 and CDR2 (germline): SGDLS, YYNGEE. CDR3 length: 16 amino acids. The CDR3 coding sequence is TGTGCCAGCAGCGGGGGAGTTGGACAGGGGGAAACTGAAGCTTTCTTT. This translates into CASSGGVGQGETEAFF. Variable domain in full (rest from reference TRBV9 and TRBJ1-1): DSGVTQTPKHLITATGQRVTLRCSPRSGDLSVYWYQQSLDQGLQFLIQYYNGEERAKGNILERFSAQQFPDLHSELNLSSLELGDSALYFCASSGGVGQGETEAFFGQGTRLTVV.

The chain links TRBV7-2 to TRBJ1-5; 8 positions agree with TRBD1. This CDR3 spans 14 amino acids. The germline CDR1 and CDR2 sequences are SGHTA and FQGNSA. V dropped 5 bases and J dropped 2; count of bases not matched to a gene: 2. This CDR3 reads CASSLDRGNQPQHF. CDR3 bases: TGTGCCAGCAGCCTGGACAGGGGCAATCAGCCCCAGCATTTT.

V and J are TRBV9 and TRBJ1-2; no clear D. This CDR3 spans 14 amino acids. From germline, CDR1 is SGDLS and CDR2 YYNGEE. V shed 0 bases and J shed 5 bases, with 11 bases lying between them. The DNA for the CDR3 is TGTGCCAGCAGCGTAGTCTCGAGGGATTATGGCTACACCTTC. Amino acids: CASSVVSRDYGYTF.

The chain combines TRBV6-1 with TRBJ1-2; D ambiguous. CDR1 is MNHNS, CDR2 SASEGT, per germline. The V end lost 6 bases, the J end lost 0 bases, and 11 bases lay between the germline ends. The CDR3 spans 14 residues. The CDR3 sequence is CASSPTRANYGYTF. The CDR3 coding sequence is TGTGCCAGCAGCCCGACAAGAGCTAACTATGGCTACACCTTC.

The chain has TRBV29-1 and TRBJ2-1; D possibly corresponds to TRBD1 (5 bases). This CDR3 has 13 residues. Trimming removed 6 bases at V and 2 bases at J, with 11 bases between. Germline assignment: CDR1 SQVTM and CDR2 ANQGSEA. The CDR3 reads CSVDSQTYNEQFF. The CDR3 nucleotides are TGCAGCGTCGACAGCCAGACCTACAATGAGCAGTTCTTC.

The chain recombines TRBV6-1 with TRBJ2-2; maybe TRBD1 (5 bases). This CDR3 is built from 15 residues. Germline CDR1 and CDR2: MNHNS and SASEGT. V gave up 7 bases and J gave up 5 bases, with 17 bases separating them. The CDR3 spells CASTLRAMVTGELFF. CDR3 sequence (DNA): TGTGCCAGCACCCTCAGGGCTATGGTGACCGGGGAGCTGTTTTTT.

The gene calls are TRBV5-1 and TRBJ1-2, with 8 bases matching TRBD1. The germline CDR1 and CDR2 sequences are SGHRS and YFSETQ. The CDR3 is made up of 14 amino acids. The V gene end was trimmed by 0 bases and the J gene end by 6 bases; junction bases not matched to a gene: 4. As DNA, the CDR3 is TGCGCCAGCAGCTTGGGACAGGGGATCAATGGCTACACCTTC. It codes for CASSLGQGINGYTF.

This rearrangement joins TRBV4-1 to TRBJ2-5, with D tentatively TRBD1 or TRBD2 (5 bases each). V lost 0 bases, J lost 2 bases, and 22 bases lay in between. The CDR3 runs to 19 residues. The germline V gene encodes CDR1 MGHRA and CDR2 YSYEKL. CDR3 sequence: CASSQDGGGLRRPQETQYF. For the CDR3, the DNA is TGCGCCAGCAGCCAAGACGGTGGGGGTTTGAGGAGACCGCAAGAGACCCAGTACTTC.

The V call is TRBV19, the J call TRBJ1-2; D may be TRBD1 (5 bases). The CDR3 loop spans 15 amino acids. The V and J ends lost 9 bases and 4 bases respectively, with 21 bases between them. From germline, CDR1 is LNHDA and CDR2 SQIVND (reference sequence). The CDR3 sequence: CASTSAGLGGYGYTF. CDR3 nucleotide sequence: TGTGCCAGCACGTCGGCAGGGCTGGGCGGCTATGGCTACACCTTC.

V and J are TRBV14 and TRBJ2-1, with D uncertain. CDR1 is SGHDN, CDR2 FVKESK, per germline. V dropped 3 bases and J dropped 2 bases, with 11 bases sitting between them. The CDR3 contains 15 residues. CDR3 coding DNA: TGTGCCAGCAGCCAGGTCTGGCCGGCCTACAATGAGCAGTTCTTC. This gives the protein CASSQVWPAYNEQFF.

V and J are TRBV30 and TRBJ2-1; the D gene could be TRBD1 or TRBD2 (5 bases each). Germline lookup yields CDR1 GTSNPN and CDR2 SVGIG (reference sequence). Trimming left V 4 bases short and J 4 bases short, with 14 bases between. The CDR3 has 14 amino acids. The CDR3, as DNA: TGTGCCTGGATTGGGGGTGGGATATACAATGAGCAGTTCTTC. Translating gives CAWIGGGIYNEQFF.

This clone was detected once. The chain is built from TRBV30 and TRBJ2-2; 7 bases agree with TRBD1. V lost 0 bases and J lost 9; bases outside the gene matches: 1. The CDR3 has 12 residues. Germline V gene data show CDR1 as GTSNPN and CDR2 as SVGIG (reference sequence). The CDR3 DNA sequence: TGTGCCTGGAGTGTACAGGGGAGGGAGCTGTTTTTT. Translated, it gives CAWSVQGRELFF.